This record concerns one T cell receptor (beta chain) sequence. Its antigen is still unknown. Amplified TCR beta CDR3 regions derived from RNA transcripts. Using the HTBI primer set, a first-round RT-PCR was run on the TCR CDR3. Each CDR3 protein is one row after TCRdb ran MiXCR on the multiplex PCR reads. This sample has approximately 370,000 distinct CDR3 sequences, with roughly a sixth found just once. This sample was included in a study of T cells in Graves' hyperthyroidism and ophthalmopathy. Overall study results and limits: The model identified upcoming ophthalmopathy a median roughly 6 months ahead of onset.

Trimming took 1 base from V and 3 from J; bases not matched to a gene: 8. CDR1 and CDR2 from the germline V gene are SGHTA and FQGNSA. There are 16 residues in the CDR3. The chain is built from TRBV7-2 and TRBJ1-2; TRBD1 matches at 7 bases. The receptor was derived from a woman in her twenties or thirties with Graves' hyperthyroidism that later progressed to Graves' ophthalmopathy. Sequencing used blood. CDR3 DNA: TGTGCCAGCAGCTTAGACAGGGGCTCAGTCCACTATGGCTACACCTTC. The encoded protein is CASSLDRGSVHYGYTF.